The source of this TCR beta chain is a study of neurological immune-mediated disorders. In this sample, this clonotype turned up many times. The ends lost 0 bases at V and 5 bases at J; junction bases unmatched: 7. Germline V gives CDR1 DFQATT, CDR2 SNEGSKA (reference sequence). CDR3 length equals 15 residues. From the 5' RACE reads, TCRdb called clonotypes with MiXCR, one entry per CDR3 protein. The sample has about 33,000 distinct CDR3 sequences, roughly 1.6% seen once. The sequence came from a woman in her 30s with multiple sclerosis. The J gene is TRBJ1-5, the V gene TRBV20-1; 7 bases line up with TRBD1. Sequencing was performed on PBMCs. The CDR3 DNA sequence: TGCAGTGCTAGAGATATCACCACAGGGGATCAGCCCCAGCATTTT. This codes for CSARDITTGDQPQHF.